This T cell receptor (beta chain) was sequenced during a study of blood T cell repertoires in COVID-19. The repertoire was sequenced with immunoSEQ multiplex PCR; TCRdb's copy has only in-frame clones and lacks some. The sample holds some 170,000 clones, 65% to 90% seen once. Looked up from germline, CDR1 is SEHNR and CDR2 is FQNEAQ (reference sequence). V dropped 1 base and J dropped 5 bases, with 8 bases sitting between them. The CDR3 is made up of 13 amino acids. Sample: PBMCs or T cells enriched from blood (not recorded which). The rearrangement joins TRBV7-9 to TRBJ1-2, with D tentatively TRBD1 (6 bases). The receptor was isolated from a man aged 45-60 years who had recovered from COVID-19. Here the CDR3 DNA reads TGTGCCAGCAGCTTAGGGACAGCTTATGGCTACACCTTC. It codes for CASSLGTAYGYTF.